Listed below are T cell receptor beta chains from one sample, sequenced in a study of identical twins. MiXCR, applied by TCRdb to the 5' RACE reads, yields one record per CDR3 protein. The sample lists approximately 620,000 distinct CDR3 sequences; less than 10% were seen once. The same data also contributed to another study, on yellow fever vaccine responses in identical twins.

Specimen: PBMCs. Receptors were obtained from a woman between 18 and 30 years old in good health. Both conserved end residues are part of each CDR3. The D gene is left open where the match is weak. Clone size is shown for a subset of rows, as once, few, many or a class of expanded clone.

TRBJ1-5 | TRBD1 | few | TRBV28 | TGTGCCAGCTCTAGACAGGGGCCTATGAATCAGCCCCAGCATTTT | CASSRQGPMNQPQHF
TRBJ2-3 | . | . | TRBV28 | TGTGCCAGCACCCTGCAGGGGAGAGGAACAGATACGCAGTATTTT | CASTLQGRGTDTQYF
TRBJ2-3 | . | few | TRBV7-6 | TGTGCCAGCAGCCCGATAGCCTCACCCATTCCAAATACGCAGTATTTT | CASSPIASPIPNTQYF
TRBJ2-7 | TRBD1 | many | TRBV5-1 | TGCGCCAGCAGCGGGGGACAGGGAGTCTACGAGCAGTACTTC | CASSGGQGVYEQYF
TRBJ2-5 | . | few | TRBV5-1 | TGCGCCAGCAGCTTGGAGCCAGGGACCCAGTACTTC | CASSLEPGTQYF
TRBJ2-3 | . | few | TRBV12-3/TRBV12-4 | TGTGCCAGCAGTTTTTTTGGTGGAGGACTCTCCACAGATACGCAGTATTTT | CASSFFGGGLSTDTQYF
TRBJ2-7 | TRBD2 | few | TRBV4-1 | TGCGCCAGCAGCGGACTAGCGGGAGGGGGCTACGAGCAGTACTTC | CASSGLAGGGYEQYF
TRBJ2-5 | . | . | TRBV29-1 | TGCAGCGTTGAAGATGGGCAACGCAGGGGTGGCGAGACCCAGTACTTC | CSVEDGQRRGGETQYF
TRBJ2-3 | TRBD2 | . | TRBV7-9 | TGTGCCAGCAGCCAAGCGGGAGTGAGGTCAGATACGCAGTATTTT | CASSQAGVRSDTQYF
TRBJ2-2 | . | many | TRBV7-9 | TGTGCCAGCAGCTTAGCCCCAAACACCGGGGAGCTGTTTTTT | CASSLAPNTGELFF
TRBJ2-3 | TRBD1 | few | TRBV28 | TGTGCCAGCAGTTTCTGGACAGGATTTCGGGATACGCAGTATTTT | CASSFWTGFRDTQYF
TRBJ1-5 | TRBD1 | many | TRBV29-1 | TGCAGCGTTAAGTCAGGGGGCCAGCCCCAGCATTTT | CSVKSGGQPQHF
TRBJ2-1 | TRBD2 | many | TRBV5-1 | TGCGCCAGCACCAAGAACCCCGGGACTAGCGGATACAATGAGCAGTTCTTC | CASTKNPGTSGYNEQFF
TRBJ2-7 | . | . | TRBV18 | TGTGCCAGCTCACCACCGTTCCCCACAGGTGCGGGCGAGCAGTACTTC | CASSPPFPTGAGEQYF
TRBJ2-4 | TRBD1 | . | TRBV7-9 | TGTGCCAGCAGCTTAGCGAGGGACAGCCTAGCCAAAAACATTCAGTACTTC | CASSLARDSLAKNIQYF
TRBJ1-5 | . | . | TRBV4-2 | TGTGCCAGCAGCCAAGATGGCAAAACCAGCTACAGGGTACCTCAGCCCCAGCATTTT | CASSQDGKTSYRVPQPQHF
TRBJ2-1 | . | few | TRBV6-1 | TGTGCCAGCAGCCACAACCCCGGGACCCCAAAAGACAATGAGCAGTTCTTC | CASSHNPGTPKDNEQFF
TRBJ1-2 | . | . | TRBV20-1 | TGCAGTGCCGGGCGGGTGGCGGGCTACACCTTC | CSAGRVAGYTF
TRBJ2-3 | . | few | TRBV27 | TGTGCCAGCGGACTAACCAGCACAGATACGCAGTATTTT | CASGLTSTDTQYF
TRBJ2-3 | TRBD2 | few | TRBV7-9 | TGTGCCAGCAGCTTAACACTAGCGGGGGGGCGTGATACGCAGTATTTT | CASSLTLAGGRDTQYF
TRBJ1-2 | . | . | TRBV19 | TGTGCCAGTAGTACAGACGGGAACTATGGCTACACCTTC | CASSTDGNYGYTF
TRBJ2-7 | . | few | TRBV25-1 | TGTGCCAGCAGTGAATCCCCCCCGAGGGACTACGAGCAGTACTTC | CASSESPPRDYEQYF
TRBJ2-5 | TRBD2 | few | TRBV5-1 | TGCGCCAGCAGCCCGACTAGCGGTACCAAAGAGACCCAGTACTTC | CASSPTSGTKETQYF
TRBJ2-7 | TRBD2 | . | TRBV11-2 | TGTGCCAGCAGCCCCCGGGGGGGGTTGCGGGAGCAGTACTTC | CASSPRGGLREQYF
TRBJ2-7 | TRBD2 | . | TRBV7-9 | TGTGCCAGCAGCCTTCCATCTAGCGGGGGGAACTACGAGCAGTACTTC | CASSLPSSGGNYEQYF
TRBJ2-6 | TRBD1 | few | TRBV28 | TGTGCCAGCAGTCCAAGACAGGGTTCTCCTGGGGCCAACGTCCTGACTTTC | CASSPRQGSPGANVLTF
TRBJ2-2 | . | many | TRBV28 | TGTGCCAGCAGTTCCATTACGGGATCACCATCCGGGGAGCTGTTTTTT | CASSSITGSPSGELFF
TRBJ1-4 | . | few | TRBV5-1 | TGCGCCAGCAGGGCCTTCGGGGCAACTAATGAAAAACTGTTTTTT | CASRAFGATNEKLFF
TRBJ2-1 | . | few | TRBV5-1 | TGCGCCAGCAGCTTGAATTCCCCGGGGGCGGGGAGAGGCTATGAGCAGTTCTTC | CASSLNSPGAGRGYEQFF
TRBJ1-2 | TRBD1 | . | TRBV5-1 | TGCGCCAGCAGCATCGACAGGGACTATGGCTACACCTTC | CASSIDRDYGYTF
TRBJ2-7 | . | . | TRBV12-3/TRBV12-4 | TGTGCCAGCAGTGTAATTAAGAACGAGCAGTACTTC | CASSVIKNEQYF
TRBJ2-7 | TRBD2 | many | TRBV4-2 | TGTGCCAGCAGCCAAGAACGGACTAGCGGAAAGCAGTACTTC | CASSQERTSGKQYF
TRBJ2-1 | . | few | TRBV5-5 | TGTGCCAGCAGCTTTACGTCCTACAATGAGCAGTTCTTC | CASSFTSYNEQFF
TRBJ2-1 | TRBD2 | . | TRBV30 | TGTGCCTGGGGACTAGCGGGGGAAGGTGAGCAGTTCTTC | CAWGLAGEGEQFF
TRBJ2-1 | TRBD2 | many | TRBV7-8 | TGTGCCAGCAGCTTACTACGGCTAGCGGGAGTAGGGACGGACAATGAGCAGTTCTTC | CASSLLRLAGVGTDNEQFF
TRBJ1-2 | . | . | TRBV15 | TGTGCCACCAGCAGAGAACTTGACATGGGAGCCGACTATGGCTACACCTTC | CATSRELDMGADYGYTF
TRBJ2-7 | TRBD2 | . | TRBV20-1 | TGCAGTGCTGATGGGACTAGCCACGAGCAGTACTTC | CSADGTSHEQYF
TRBJ2-1 | . | few | TRBV27 | TGTGCCAGCAGCTACCCTGGCTCCTACAATGAGCAGTTCTTC | CASSYPGSYNEQFF
TRBJ1-1 | . | few | TRBV20-1 | TGCAGTGCTAGGACCCCTGTTGTTGTTTTTGACACTGAAGCTTTCTTT | CSARTPVVVFDTEAFF
TRBJ2-2 | TRBD1 | few | TRBV25-1 | TGTGCCAGCAGTGACAGGGGGCCGGGCACCGGGGAGCTGTTTTTT | CASSDRGPGTGELFF
TRBJ2-2 | . | many | TRBV7-9 | TGTGCCAGCAGCCCCCGGGGGAACACCGGGGAGCTGTTTTTT | CASSPRGNTGELFF
TRBJ2-7 | TRBD2 | few | TRBV20-1 | TGCAGTGCTTCCGGGACTACCCTCTACGAGCAGTACTTC | CSASGTTLYEQYF
TRBJ2-7 | TRBD2 | few | TRBV3-1 | TGTGCCAGCAGCCTCCTAGCGGGAAGATACGAGCAGTACTTC | CASSLLAGRYEQYF
TRBJ2-3 | TRBD2 | . | TRBV4-1 | TGCGCCAGCAGCCACGGACTAGCGGGAGTGACGGATACGCAGTATTTT | CASSHGLAGVTDTQYF
TRBJ2-6 | . | few | TRBV19 | TGTGCCAGTAGTATCGGACGAGCCAACGTCCTGACTTTC | CASSIGRANVLTF
TRBJ2-3 | TRBD1 | few | TRBV15 | TGTGCCACCAGCCCCGGGACAGGGGGCACAGATACGCAGTATTTT | CATSPGTGGTDTQYF
TRBJ2-7 | . | few | TRBV18 | TGTGCCAGCTCACCACGAGGGGAAAGAGACGAGCAGTACTTC | CASSPRGERDEQYF
TRBJ2-1 | . | . | TRBV7-2 | TGTGCCAGCAGCTTAACCAGGCAATACAATGAGCAGTTCTTC | CASSLTRQYNEQFF
TRBJ2-7 | TRBD2 | many | TRBV7-2 | TGTGCCAGCACCCCAGCGGGAGGGACGGTTTTATACGAGCAGTACTTC | CASTPAGGTVLYEQYF
TRBJ1-5 | . | few | TRBV28 | TGTGCCAGCAGTTTAGAGGATAGCAATCAGCCCCAGCATTTT | CASSLEDSNQPQHF
TRBJ1-4 | . | . | TRBV20-1 | TGCAGCCCCCAAAATGTCGCAGGGGAAAAACTGTTTTTT | CSPQNVAGEKLFF
TRBJ1-6 | . | . | TRBV7-9 | TGTGCCAGCAGTTTACCGGGGCGGAATAATTCACCCCTCCACTTT | CASSLPGRNNSPLHF
TRBJ2-2 | . | few | TRBV21-1 | TGTGCCAGCGATTCCGGGGAGCTGTTTTTT | CASDSGELFF
TRBJ2-7 | . | . | TRBV29-1 | TGCAGCGTTGTGAGACTTCCTTTCTCCGAGCAGTACTTC | CSVVRLPFSEQYF
TRBJ2-7 | . | few | TRBV7-2 | TGTGCCAGCAGCGCCAGCCTAGGGGAGCAGTACTTC | CASSASLGEQYF
TRBJ1-5 | . | . | TRBV20-1 | TGCAGTGCTGATCTACAGGGTAGCAATCAGCCCCAGCATTTT | CSADLQGSNQPQHF
TRBJ2-1 | . | few | TRBV20-1 | TGCAGTGCTAGCGGGTCCGGCGGGCTCTCACCCAATGAGCAGTTCTTC | CSASGSGGLSPNEQFF
TRBJ2-5 | TRBD1 | many | TRBV12-3/TRBV12-4 | TGTGCCAGCAGAAGACAGGGTCGGGAGACCCAGTACTTC | CASRRQGRETQYF
TRBJ2-1 | . | . | TRBV2 | TGTGCCACCAGGGGGGCCTCGAATGAGCAGTTCTTC | CATRGASNEQFF
TRBJ1-1 | TRBD1 | . | TRBV6-1 | TGTGCCAGCAGGGTGACAGGGGGCGAGAACACTGAAGCTTTCTTT | CASRVTGGENTEAFF